Here is one T cell receptor beta chain with its context. Its antigen is unknown. No much larger clone is present one base from it, and per-base qualities are unavailable. TCR beta CDR3 regions were sequenced from DNA using the immunoSEQ Assay. Under the source paper's analysis protocol: T cell density was computed as TCR beta template counts normalized to usable DNA estimated by amplifying housekeeping genes. Using the preseqR package, richness was estimated by extrapolating to 120,000 templates for tissue samples and 400,000 templates for PBMC samples. Clonality was taken to be one minus Pielou's evenness. Tissue-enriched TCRs were identified by differential abundance testing using productive amino-acid clonotypes, minimum total count 5 and alpha 0.1. The Jaccard Index and the Morisita Overlap Index were used to measure how much the repertoires overlapped between compartments. TCR beta CDR3s were clustered by GLIPH together with public tetramer-defined viral CDR3s, and at least three viral sequences plus V-gene enrichment were required for viral motifs. Not all clones reach the TCRdb copy of this immuneACCESS table, which keeps in-frame sequences only. Checked studies attribute under half of the gap to unresolved V genes and leave the rest unexplained. V, J and clone size were drawn from that table, and D and trimming were deduced from the DNA. In this sample the table shows approximately 6,000 clones, 80% to 90% of which occur a single time. The biggest ten clones account for about 61% of the sample.

At diagnosis, tumor, uninvolved tumor-adjacent lung and peripheral blood were collected and then preserved as a mix of FFPE and fresh-frozen material. For TCR repertoire profiling, the blood samples were analyzed as peripheral blood mononuclear cells. The data were obtained in a study of T cells in localized non-small cell lung cancer (dated by TCRdb to the early 2020s). Turning to the overall study: T cell repertoires of approximately 250 early-stage NSCLC patients were analyzed, with tumors being compared against uninvolved tumor-adjacent lungs. All 250 or so NSCLC patients in the cohort were treatment-naive and had localized lung tumors that were resected. NSCLC patients had a mean age of approximately 66 years, and around 130 were male and around 99 female.

Summary of the overall study and its limitations: Of the top 100 tumor clones, a median of roughly 53 were detected in paired uninvolved adjacent lung; about 28 were also among that lung's top 100. Uninvolved tumor-adjacent lung showed the highest T cell clonality, higher than tumor, which suggests more focused antigenic responses in the uninvolved tumor-adjacent lung. Higher T cell density in blood was associated with longer overall survival, whereas higher clonality in adjacent lung was associated with shorter survival. Since the design was exploratory, TCR variables were selected using unadjusted p-values with no false-discovery rate correction. Multi-region tumor sequencing was not performed, so intratumor heterogeneity could not be excluded.

Cut back by 1 base and 0 bases, the V and J ends lie 9 bases apart. CDR1 SQVTM and CDR2 ANQGSEA are derived from the germline V gene. Its CDR3 holds 14 amino acids, cysteine through phenylalanine. Of all the DNA, just the CDR3 is kept, 42 bases in frame from base 1. The clonotype originates from a female donor of 60 years or more with stage II lung adenocarcinoma. The chain links TRBV29-1 with TRBJ1-1; there is no confident call for the D gene. The sequences come from peripheral blood mononuclear cells, collected before any cancer treatment. The base sequence is TGCAGCGTTGAAGGTCCCAGTCTGAACACTGAAGCTTTCTTT. The translation is CSVEGPSLNTEAFF.